The 27 T cell receptor beta chains below all came from one sample that was sequenced in a study of T-cell reconstitution after alpha-beta-depleted transplantation in children. Unique molecular identifiers were incorporated when the TCRbeta library was constructed. TCRdb passed the PCR reads through MiXCR, listing each CDR3 protein once. The sample consists of around 210,000 distinct CDR3 sequences, roughly 6.6% of them appearing once. The source material was PBMCs, sampled before TCRalphabeta/CD19-depleted stem cell transplant. All receptors derive from a boy aged 2-15 years with acute lymphoblastic leukemia, due to receive a stem cell transplant.

In this sample, this clonotype turned up a few times. The V and J genes are TRBV20-1 and TRBJ2-1; D tentatively reads TRBD1 or TRBD2 (7 bases each). Germline CDR1 is DFQATT and CDR2 is SNEGSKA (reference sequence). The CDR3 spans 15 residues. V lost 2 bases and J 11 bases, leaving 22 bases between the germline ends. CDR3 sequence reads: CSARKGASGTAKQFF. The CDR3 DNA reads TGCAGTGCTAGAAAGGGGGCTAGCGGCACGGCAAAGCAGTTCTTC.

In this sample, this clonotype turned up a few times. The chain carries TRBV7-2 and TRBJ1-4; weak D call: TRBD1 (5 bases). The V gene's germline CDR1 is SGHTA and CDR2 FQGNSA. This CDR3 is 13 amino acids long. V lost 1 base and J 11 bases, leaving 11 bases between the germline ends. CDR3 sequence reads: CASSLDQGGKLFF. The CDR3 coding sequence is TGTGCCAGCAGCTTAGACCAGGGAGGGAAACTGTTTTTT.

This clonotype was picked up many times. The J gene is TRBJ2-7, the V gene TRBV5-1; TRBD1 matches at 7 bases. There are 15 residues in the CDR3. Germline V gene sequence: CDR1 SGHRS, CDR2 YFSETQ. V shed 0 bases, J shed 2 bases, and the junction held 5 bases outside the gene matches. CDR3 coding DNA: TGCGCCAGCAGCTTGGCCGGGACAGAGACCTACGAGCAGTACTTC. Amino acid sequence: CASSLAGTETYEQYF.

This clonotype showed up many times. This sequence joins TRBV28 and TRBJ2-1; possibly TRBD2 for D (6 bases). The CDR3 is 15 residues long. Trimming pared 1 base from V and 7 bases from J, leaving 14 bases between. The germline CDR1 and CDR2 sequences are MDHEN and SYDVKM. DNA for the CDR3: TGTGCCAGCAGTTTATCGCTCGGGAGTTCGAATGAGCAGTTCTTC. It translates to CASSLSLGSSNEQFF.

This clonotype was recorded many times. The chain links TRBV5-1 to TRBJ2-1; 7 bases fit TRBD1. This CDR3 comprises 15 residues. Unmatched junction bases numbered 9, after V lost 0 bases and J lost 9 bases. Germline CDR1 SGHRS, CDR2 YFSETQ. The chain's CDR3 is CASSLEVVGGGEQFF. The CDR3 DNA reads as TGCGCCAGCAGCTTGGAGGTAGTAGGGGGCGGTGAGCAGTTCTTC.

This clonotype has ten or more counts. The chain is built from TRBV5-1 and TRBJ2-7; 7 bases map to TRBD1. The CDR3 loop spans 13 amino acids. Losses at the gene ends were 2 bases for V and 3 bases for J; bases not matched to a gene: 2. Germline V gene lookup returns CDR1 SGHRS and CDR2 YFSETQ. DNA of the CDR3: TGCGCCAGCAGCTTAAGGACAGGCTACGAGCAGTACTTC. Its translation: CASSLRTGYEQYF. The full variable domain, completed using reference TRBV5-1 and TRBJ2-7, is KAGVTQTPRYLIKTRGQQVTLSCSPISGHRSVSWYQQTPGQGLQFLFEYFSETQRNKGNFPGRFSGRQFSNSRSEMNVSTLELGDSALYLCASSLRTGYEQYFGPGTRLTVT.

J is TRBJ1-1 and V is TRBV27; 8 positions match TRBD1. Germline V gene lookup returns CDR1 MNHEY and CDR2 SMNVEV (reference sequence). J lost 7 bases, V lost 6 bases, and 10 bases had no gene match. The CDR3 sequence is 14 residues long. The CDR3 is CASRTGTGRLEAFF. DNA of the CDR3: TGTGCCAGCAGAACCGGGACAGGCCGTCTTGAAGCTTTCTTT.

This clonotype was counted at least ten times. The DNA for the CDR3 is TGTGCCAGCAGCTTAATGCATTCGGGACAGGGGTCTGGAAACACCATATATTTT. Translation gives CASSLMHSGQGSGNTIYF. This chain uses TRBV11-2 with TRBJ1-3, with 10 nucleotides matching TRBD1. The CDR3 is made up of 18 amino acids. The V and J ends lost 2 bases and 1 base, in that order; junction bases with no gene match: 8. Germline V gives CDR1 SGHAT, CDR2 FQNNGV.

This clonotype has ten or more counts. The chain joins TRBV29-1 to TRBJ2-7; 7 bases fit TRBD1. The CDR3 length is 13 residues. After removal of 4 bases from V and 0 bases from J, the junction contained 3 bases not matched to a gene. CDR1 and CDR2 (germline): SQVTM, ANQGSEA. The CDR3 reads CSVADRSSYEQYF. In nucleotides, the CDR3 is TGCAGCGTTGCGGACAGGAGCTCCTACGAGCAGTACTTC.

This clonotype was seen only a few times. The chain couples TRBV6-2 or TRBV6-3 to TRBJ2-2; no definite D call. V gave up 4 bases and J gave up 2 bases, with 14 bases separating them. Germline V gives CDR1 MNHEY, CDR2 SVGEGT. The CDR3 is 16 amino acids. CDR3 loop: CASSSYPLLNTGELFF. In nucleotides, the CDR3 is TGTGCCAGCAGTTCCTACCCCCTTCTAAACACCGGGGAGCTGTTTTTT.

This clonotype was observed a few times. The CDR3 region has the DNA TGTGCCAGCAGTCCGCAGACAGGGCGAAGGTACACCGGGGAGCTGTTTTTT. Translation: CASSPQTGRRYTGELFF. The chain is built from TRBV28 and TRBJ2-2; 7 bases fit TRBD1. CDR1 is MDHEN, CDR2 SYDVKM, per germline. The junction had 12 bases not matched to a gene; V was cut back by 5 bases and J by 3 bases. The CDR3 runs 17 residues.

The chain is built from TRBV9 and TRBJ2-5, with 8 positions matching TRBD1. J was trimmed by 5 bases and V by 0 bases; bases with no gene match: 6. There are 15 residues in the CDR3. CDR1 is SGDLS and CDR2 is YYNGEE in the germline V gene. The CDR3 nucleotides are TGTGCCAGCAGCGTAGGGACAGGGCCGAGGGAGACCCAGTACTTC. Translation gives CASSVGTGPRETQYF.

This clonotype was observed a handful of times. The CDR3 reads CASSQEASVVYQETQYF. CDR3 nucleotides: TGTGCCAGCAGCCAAGAGGCTAGCGTGGTGTACCAAGAGACCCAGTACTTC. The J gene is TRBJ2-5, the V gene TRBV4-2, with D possibly matching TRBD2 (6 bases). Trimming took off 0 bases at V and 0 bases at J, with 14 bases between the two ends. Per the germline V gene, CDR1 is LGHNA and CDR2 is YNFKEQ. The CDR3 sequence is 17 residues long.

The chain joins TRBV28 to TRBJ1-1; D remains ambiguous. CDR3 length: 14 residues. V was shortened by 7 bases and J by 3 bases, with 15 bases between the two germline ends. Germline assignment: CDR1 MDHEN and CDR2 SYDVKM. CDR3: CASTEGGRDTEAFF. The CDR3 coding sequence is TGTGCCAGCACTGAGGGAGGGCGAGACACTGAAGCTTTCTTT.

J is TRBJ2-7 and V is TRBV12-3 or TRBV12-4; a weak D match, TRBD1 (6 bases). V lost 3 bases and J 3 bases, leaving 15 bases between the germline ends. The length of the CDR3 is 15 residues. The CDR3 sequence is CASSLGAGPNYEQYF. The CDR3 DNA sequence: TGTGCCAGCAGTTTGGGGGCAGGTCCAAACTACGAGCAGTACTTC.

The sample holds many counts of this clonotype. In nucleotides, the CDR3 is TGTGCCAGCAGCCCGAGTTCACGGGACAGGGGGAACACGCAGTATTTT. Translation gives CASSPSSRDRGNTQYF. This chain links TRBV7-2 with TRBJ2-3, with 11 nucleotides matching TRBD1. The CDR3 is made up of 16 amino acids. Per the germline V gene, CDR1 is SGHTA and CDR2 is FQGNSA. The trim removed 5 bases at V and 9 bases at J, leaving 13 bases unmatched.

This clonotype was counted ten times or more. The rearrangement uses TRBV12-3 or TRBV12-4 and TRBJ2-5, with 8 bases aligning to TRBD2. The CDR3 is 16 amino acids. Losses at the gene ends were 6 bases for V and 2 bases for J; bases not matched to a gene: 11. In nucleotides, the CDR3 is TGTGCCAGCAGGGTCTTAGCGGGACCGGGTCAAGAGACCCAGTACTTC. This sequence encodes CASRVLAGPGQETQYF.

The V gene is TRBV7-2, the J gene TRBJ2-1; 13 nucleotides line up with TRBD2. CDR3 size: 15 residues. J was trimmed by 7 bases and V by 2 bases; bases with no gene match: 2. CDR1 and CDR2 (germline): SGHTA, FQGNSA. The CDR3 DNA follows: TGTGCCAGCAGCTTAAAACTAGCGGGGGGGAATGAGCAGTTCTTC. This encodes CASSLKLAGGNEQFF.

This clonotype was detected ten times or more. CDR3 nucleotide sequence: TGTGCCAGCAGCTTAGAATCCGGGGTGGACGAGCAGTACTTC. Its translation is CASSLESGVDEQYF. The chain recombines TRBV7-2 with TRBJ2-7, with a possible D match to TRBD2 (5 bases). Germline V CDR1 and CDR2: SGHTA, FQGNSA. Trimming took 1 base from V and 5 from J, leaving 12 bases between them. The CDR3 has 14 amino acids.

This clonotype appeared a few times. The rearrangement joins TRBV11-2 to TRBJ2-1, with 14 bases fitting TRBD2. CDR1 and CDR2 from the germline V gene are SGHAT and FQNNGV. The CDR3 totals 19 residues. The V segment lost 5 bases and the J segment 1 base; nucleotides outside the gene matches: 10. The CDR3: CASSKMTSGRAGSYNEQFF. For the CDR3, the DNA is TGTGCCAGCAGCAAAATGACTAGCGGGAGGGCGGGATCCTACAATGAGCAGTTCTTC.

This clonotype showed up just a few times. This sequence joins TRBV14 and TRBJ2-7; D is perhaps TRBD2 (7 bases). This CDR3 has 15 residues. CDR1 and CDR2 (germline): SGHDN, FVKESK. Trimming cost V 4 bases and J 3 bases, with 16 bases left between them. The DNA of the CDR3 is TGTGCCAGCAGCCCCGGCCGGGGGGCTTTCTACGAGCAGTACTTC. Encoded protein: CASSPGRGAFYEQYF.

This clonotype appeared a few times. J is TRBJ2-2 and V is TRBV11-1; TRBD1 agrees at 7 bases. The length of the CDR3 is 19 residues. The germline V gene has CDR1 SGHAT and CDR2 FQDESV (reference sequence). The V gene end was trimmed by 0 bases and the J gene end by 4 bases; junction bases not matched to a gene: 14. CDR3 sequence (DNA): TGTGCCAGCAGCTTAGCGCGAGGCTCCACAGGGACAGCCACCGGGGAGCTGTTTTTT. This encodes CASSLARGSTGTATGELFF. The whole variable domain, filled in from reference TRBV11-1 and TRBJ2-2, reads EAEVAQSPRYKITEKSQAVAFWCDPISGHATLYWYRQILGQGPELLVQFQDESVVDDSQLPKDRFSAERLKGVDSTLKIQPAELGDSAMYLCASSLARGSTGTATGELFFGEGSRLTVL.

The chain recombines TRBV10-3 with TRBJ2-7; TRBD1 matches at 10 bases. J lost 3 bases, V lost 0 bases, and 8 bases had no gene match. The CDR3 sequence is 17 residues long. Per germline, CDR1 ENHRY and CDR2 SYGVKD. CDR3 sequence reads: CAISESDGTGEVYEQYF. The CDR3 nucleotides read TGTGCCATCAGTGAGTCGGACGGGACAGGGGAAGTCTACGAGCAGTACTTC.

The chain links TRBV18 to TRBJ1-2, with TRBD1 identical over 7 bases. Germline assignment: CDR1 KGHSH and CDR2 LQKENI. V shed 1 base, J shed 0 bases, and the junction held 8 bases outside the gene matches. There are 17 residues in the CDR3. The CDR3 nucleotides are TGTGCCAGCTCACCACAGGGGGCCGACGTAGCTAACTATGGCTACACCTTC. Translation gives CASSPQGADVANYGYTF.

At least ten counts were recorded for this clonotype. The CDR3 region is CASSPYAPGPQGYEQYF. DNA for the CDR3: TGTGCCAGCTCACCATACGCTCCGGGCCCCCAGGGCTACGAGCAGTACTTC. The chain links TRBV18 to TRBJ2-7; D perhaps matches TRBD1 (5 bases). Trimming stripped 2 bases from V and 3 bases from J, with 20 bases between. CDR1 and CDR2 (germline): KGHSH, LQKENI. The CDR3 is 17 amino acids.

V usage is TRBV10-2 and J usage is TRBJ2-3; D gene uncertain. From germline, CDR1 is WSHSY and CDR2 SAAADI. There are 17 residues in the CDR3. Trimming pared 2 bases from V and 6 bases from J, leaving 21 bases between. This CDR3 is CASSEPDPLGSADTQYF. CDR3 bases: TGCGCCAGCAGTGAGCCCGACCCGTTGGGATCCGCGGATACGCAGTATTTT.

This clonotype was recorded a few times. This rearrangement joins TRBV7-2 to TRBJ2-3, with 11 bases matching TRBD2. Germline-derived CDR1 and CDR2 are SGHTA and FQGNSA. The J segment lost 1 base and the V segment lost 5 bases, leaving 5 bases of the junction unmatched. This CDR3 is built from 16 residues. CDR3 nucleotide sequence: TGTGCCAGCAGCCGGCGGGGACTAGCGGGCACAGATACGCAGTATTTT. As protein: CASSRRGLAGTDTQYF. The full variable domain, with the rest looked up from reference TRBV7-2 and TRBJ2-3, is GAGVSQSPSNKVTEKGKDVELRCDPISGHTALYWYRQSLGQGLEFLIYFQGNSAPDKSGLPSDRFSAERTGGSVSTLTIQRTQQEDSAVYLCASSRRGLAGTDTQYFGPGTRLTVL.